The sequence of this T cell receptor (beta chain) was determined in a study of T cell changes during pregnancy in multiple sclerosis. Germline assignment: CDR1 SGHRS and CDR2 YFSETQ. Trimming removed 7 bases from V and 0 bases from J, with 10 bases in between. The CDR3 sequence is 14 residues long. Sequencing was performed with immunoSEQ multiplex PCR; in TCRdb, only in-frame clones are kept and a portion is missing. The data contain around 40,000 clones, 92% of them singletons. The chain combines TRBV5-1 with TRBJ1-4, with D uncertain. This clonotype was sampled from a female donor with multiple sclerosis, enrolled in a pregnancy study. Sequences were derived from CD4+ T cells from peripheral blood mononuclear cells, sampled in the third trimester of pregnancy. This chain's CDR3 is CASANGATNEKLFF. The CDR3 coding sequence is TGCGCCAGCGCAAACGGAGCAACTAATGAAAAACTGTTTTTT.